This T cell receptor (beta chain) was recovered during a study of T cell responses to AZD1222 COVID-19 vaccine. Broader study findings: Reports say nearly half of spike-specific TCRs go after unmutated variant regions. It was only a handful of AZD1222 recipients who were seropositive at baseline. Repertoires were collected only later (after the peak T cell response had occurred). Spike regions recognized by vaccine-associated CD4 TCRs spanned the protein, led by 160-218 and 743-854.

In regard to this clone: Antigen specificity is unknown.

The germline V gene has CDR1 DFQATT and CDR2 SNEGSKA (reference sequence). The CDR3 sequence is 14 residues long. Trimming cost V 3 bases and J 6 bases; bases outside gene matches: 4. Data came from immunoSEQ multiplex PCR; TCRdb stores just in-frame clones and leaves some out. The table lists about 150,000 clones, 92% of them singletons. The receptor was isolated from an adult who received the AZD1222 COVID-19 vaccine. This sample comprised peripheral blood, obtained 28 days after the second AZD1222 dose. The chain employs TRBV20-1 and TRBJ1-5; TRBD1 matches at 11 bases. This chain's CDR3 is CSASGDRGTQPQHF. CDR3 nucleotide sequence: TGCAGTGCTAGTGGGGACAGGGGGACTCAGCCCCAGCATTTT.